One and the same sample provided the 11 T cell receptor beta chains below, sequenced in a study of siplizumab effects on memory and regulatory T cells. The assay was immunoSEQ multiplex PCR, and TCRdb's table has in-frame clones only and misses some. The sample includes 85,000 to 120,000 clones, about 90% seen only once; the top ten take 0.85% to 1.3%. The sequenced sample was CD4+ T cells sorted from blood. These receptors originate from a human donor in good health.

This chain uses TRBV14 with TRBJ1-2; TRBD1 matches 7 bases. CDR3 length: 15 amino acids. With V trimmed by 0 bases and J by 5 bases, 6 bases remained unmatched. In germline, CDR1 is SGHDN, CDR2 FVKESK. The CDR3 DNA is TGTGCCAGCAGCCAAGATGGGGGACAGACGTATGGCTACACCTTC. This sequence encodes CASSQDGGQTYGYTF. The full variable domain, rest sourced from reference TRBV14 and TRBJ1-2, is EAGVTQFPSHSVIEKGQTVTLRCDPISGHDNLYWYRRVMGKEIKFLLHFVKESKQDESGMPNNRFLAERTGGTYSTLKVQPAELEDSGVYFCASSQDGGQTYGYTFGSGTRLTVV.

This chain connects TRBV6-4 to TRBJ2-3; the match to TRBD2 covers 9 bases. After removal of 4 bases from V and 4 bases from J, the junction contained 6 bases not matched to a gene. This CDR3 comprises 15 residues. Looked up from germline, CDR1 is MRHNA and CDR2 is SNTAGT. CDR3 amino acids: CASSVGSGSSDTQYF. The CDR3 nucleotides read TGTGCCAGCAGTGTAGGTAGCGGGAGTTCAGATACGCAGTATTTT.

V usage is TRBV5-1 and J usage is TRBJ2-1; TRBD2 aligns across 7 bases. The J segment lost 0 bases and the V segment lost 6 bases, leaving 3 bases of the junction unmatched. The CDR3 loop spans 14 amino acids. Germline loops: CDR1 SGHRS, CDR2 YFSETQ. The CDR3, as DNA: TGCGCCAGCAACGGACTAGGCTCCTACAATGAGCAGTTCTTC. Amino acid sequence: CASNGLGSYNEQFF.

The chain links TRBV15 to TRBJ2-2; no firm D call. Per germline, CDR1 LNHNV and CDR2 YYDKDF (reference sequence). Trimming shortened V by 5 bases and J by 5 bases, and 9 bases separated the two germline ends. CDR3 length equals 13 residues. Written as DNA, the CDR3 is TGTGCCACCAGCCGGCCGGTAACCGGGGAGCTGTTTTTT. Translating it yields CATSRPVTGELFF. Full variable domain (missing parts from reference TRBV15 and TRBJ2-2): DAMVIQNPRYQVTQFGKPVTLSCSQTLNHNVMYWYQQKSSQAPKLLFHYYDKDFNNEADTPDNFQSRRPNTSFCFLDIRSPGLGDTAMYLCATSRPVTGELFFGEGSRLTVL.

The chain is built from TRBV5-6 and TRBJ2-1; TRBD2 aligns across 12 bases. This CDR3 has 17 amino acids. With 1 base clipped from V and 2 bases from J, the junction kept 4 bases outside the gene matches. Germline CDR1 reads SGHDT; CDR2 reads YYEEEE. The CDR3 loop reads CASSLFGTSGPYNEQFF. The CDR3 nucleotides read TGTGCCAGCAGCTTGTTTGGGACTAGCGGGCCCTACAATGAGCAGTTCTTC. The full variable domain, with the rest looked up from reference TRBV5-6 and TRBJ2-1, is DAGVTQSPTHLIKTRGQQVTLRCSPKSGHDTVSWYQQALGQGPQFIFQYYEEEERQRGNFPDRFSGHQFPNYSSELNVNALLLGDSALYLCASSLFGTSGPYNEQFFGPGTRLTVL.

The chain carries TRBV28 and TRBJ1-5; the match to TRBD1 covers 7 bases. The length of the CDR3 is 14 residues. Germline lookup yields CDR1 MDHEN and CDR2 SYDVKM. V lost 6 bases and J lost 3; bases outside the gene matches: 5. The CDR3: CASSPRGPNQPQHF. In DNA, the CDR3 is TGTGCCAGCAGCCCGAGGGGGCCCAATCAGCCCCAGCATTTT. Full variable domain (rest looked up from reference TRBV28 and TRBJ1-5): DVKVTQSSRYLVKRTGEKVFLECVQDMDHENMFWYRQDPGLGLRLIYFSYDVKMKEKGDIPEGYSVSREKKERFSLILESASTNQTSMYLCASSPRGPNQPQHFGDGTRLSIL.

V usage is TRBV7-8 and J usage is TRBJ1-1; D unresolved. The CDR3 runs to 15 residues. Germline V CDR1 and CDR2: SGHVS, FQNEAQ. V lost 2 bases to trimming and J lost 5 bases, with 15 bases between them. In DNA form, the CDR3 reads TGTGCCAGCAGCTTATCTCGGGCCCGGGAAACTGAAGCTTTCTTT. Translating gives CASSLSRARETEAFF.

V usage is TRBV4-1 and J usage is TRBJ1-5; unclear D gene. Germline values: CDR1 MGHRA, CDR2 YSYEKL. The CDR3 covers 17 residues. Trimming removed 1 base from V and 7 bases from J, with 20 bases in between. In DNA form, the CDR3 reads TGCGCCAGCAGCCAAGCCCCAAGCCCGGACCTAAACCAGCCCCAGCATTTT. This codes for CASSQAPSPDLNQPQHF.

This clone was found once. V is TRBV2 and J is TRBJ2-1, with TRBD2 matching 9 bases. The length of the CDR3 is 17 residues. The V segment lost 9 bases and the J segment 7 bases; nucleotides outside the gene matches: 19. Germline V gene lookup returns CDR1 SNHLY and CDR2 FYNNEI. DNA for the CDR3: TGTGCCAGAGGACGTAAAGTAGCGGGAGTTGGTTTGAATGAGCAGTTCTTC. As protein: CARGRKVAGVGLNEQFF.

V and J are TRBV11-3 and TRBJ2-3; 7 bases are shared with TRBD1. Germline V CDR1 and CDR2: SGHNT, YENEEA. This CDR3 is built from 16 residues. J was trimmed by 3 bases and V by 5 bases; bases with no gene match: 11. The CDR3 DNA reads TGTGCCAGCAGCGTAAACAGGGGCCTAGATACAGATACGCAGTATTTT. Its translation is CASSVNRGLDTDTQYF.

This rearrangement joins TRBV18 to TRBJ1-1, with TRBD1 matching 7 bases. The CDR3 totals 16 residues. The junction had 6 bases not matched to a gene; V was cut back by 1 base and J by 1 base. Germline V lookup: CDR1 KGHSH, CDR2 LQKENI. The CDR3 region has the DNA TGTGCCAGCTCACCACGCCCGCCAGGGGGGAACACTGAAGCTTTCTTT. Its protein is CASSPRPPGGNTEAFF.